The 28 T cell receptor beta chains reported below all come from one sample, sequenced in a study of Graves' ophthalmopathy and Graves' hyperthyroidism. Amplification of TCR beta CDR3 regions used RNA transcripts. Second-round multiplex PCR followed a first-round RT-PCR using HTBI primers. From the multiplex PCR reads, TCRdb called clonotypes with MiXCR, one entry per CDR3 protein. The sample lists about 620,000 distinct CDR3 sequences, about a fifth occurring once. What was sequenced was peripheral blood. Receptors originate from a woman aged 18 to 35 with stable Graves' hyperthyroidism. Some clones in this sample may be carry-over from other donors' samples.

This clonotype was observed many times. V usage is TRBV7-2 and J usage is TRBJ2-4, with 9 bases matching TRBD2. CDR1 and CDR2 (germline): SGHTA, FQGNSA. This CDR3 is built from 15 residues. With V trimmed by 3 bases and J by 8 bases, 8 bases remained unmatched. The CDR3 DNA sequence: TGTGCCAGCAGCTTGGGCCTAGCGGGACAAGACATTCAGTACTTC. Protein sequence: CASSLGLAGQDIQYF. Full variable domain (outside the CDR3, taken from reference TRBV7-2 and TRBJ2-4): GAGVSQSPSNKVTEKGKDVELRCDPISGHTALYWYRQSLGQGLEFLIYFQGNSAPDKSGLPSDRFSAERTGGSVSTLTIQRTQQEDSAVYLCASSLGLAGQDIQYFGAGTRLSVL.

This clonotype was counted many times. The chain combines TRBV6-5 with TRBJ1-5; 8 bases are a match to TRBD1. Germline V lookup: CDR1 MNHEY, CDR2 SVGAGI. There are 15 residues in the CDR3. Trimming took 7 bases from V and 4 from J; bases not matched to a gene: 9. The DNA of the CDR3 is TGTGCCAGCATCCTCGACAGGGGAGTTAATCAGCCCCAGCATTTT. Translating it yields CASILDRGVNQPQHF.

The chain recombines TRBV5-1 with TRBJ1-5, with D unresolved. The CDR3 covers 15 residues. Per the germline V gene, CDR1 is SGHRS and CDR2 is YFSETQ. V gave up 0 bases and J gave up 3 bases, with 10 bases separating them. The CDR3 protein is CASSLDGPPNQPQHF. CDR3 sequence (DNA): TGCGCCAGCAGCTTGGACGGGCCACCCAATCAGCCCCAGCATTTT.

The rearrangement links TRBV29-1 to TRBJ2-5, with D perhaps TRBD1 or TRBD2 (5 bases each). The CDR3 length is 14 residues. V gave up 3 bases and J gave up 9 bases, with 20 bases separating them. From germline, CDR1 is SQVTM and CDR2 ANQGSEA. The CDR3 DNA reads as TGCAGCGTTGATAATATTAGGGGAGTCGAGGCCCAGTACTTC. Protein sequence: CSVDNIRGVEAQYF.

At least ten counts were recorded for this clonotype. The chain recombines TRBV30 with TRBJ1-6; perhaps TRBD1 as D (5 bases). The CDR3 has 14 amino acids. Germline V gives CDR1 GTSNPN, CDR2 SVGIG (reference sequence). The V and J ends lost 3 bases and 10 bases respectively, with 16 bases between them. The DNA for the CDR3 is TGTGCCTGGAGCGCCGGGACGACGGGATCACCCCTCCACTTT. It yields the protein CAWSAGTTGSPLHF.

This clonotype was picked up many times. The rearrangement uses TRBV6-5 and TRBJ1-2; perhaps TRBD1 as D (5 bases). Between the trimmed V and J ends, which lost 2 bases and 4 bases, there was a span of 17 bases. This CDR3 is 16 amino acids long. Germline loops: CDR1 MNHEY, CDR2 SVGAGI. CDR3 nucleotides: TGTGCCAGCAGTTACAACCGTTTGACAGCTGCCTATGGCTACACCTTC. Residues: CASSYNRLTAAYGYTF.

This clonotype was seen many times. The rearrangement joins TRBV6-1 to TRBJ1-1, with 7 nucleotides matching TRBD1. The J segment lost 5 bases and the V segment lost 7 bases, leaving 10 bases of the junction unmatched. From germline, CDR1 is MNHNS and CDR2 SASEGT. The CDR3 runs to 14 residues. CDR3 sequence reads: CASTRGQPGTEAFF. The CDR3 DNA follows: TGTGCCAGCACCCGGGGACAGCCTGGAACTGAAGCTTTCTTT.

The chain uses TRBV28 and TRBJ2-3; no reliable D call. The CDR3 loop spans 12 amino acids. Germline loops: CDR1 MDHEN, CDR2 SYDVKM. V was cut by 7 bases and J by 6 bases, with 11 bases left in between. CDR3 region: CASTQKWDTQYF. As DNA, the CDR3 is TGTGCCAGCACCCAAAAATGGGATACGCAGTATTTT. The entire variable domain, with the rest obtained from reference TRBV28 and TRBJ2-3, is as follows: DVKVTQSSRYLVKRTGEKVFLECVQDMDHENMFWYRQDPGLGLRLIYFSYDVKMKEKGDIPEGYSVSREKKERFSLILESASTNQTSMYLCASTQKWDTQYFGPGTRLTVL.

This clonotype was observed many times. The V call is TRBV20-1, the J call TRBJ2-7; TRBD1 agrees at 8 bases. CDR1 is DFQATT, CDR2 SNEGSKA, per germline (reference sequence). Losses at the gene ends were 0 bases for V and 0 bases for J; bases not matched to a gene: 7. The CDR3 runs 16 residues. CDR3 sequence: CSARDLYTGGSYEQYF. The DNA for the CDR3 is TGCAGTGCTAGAGATCTATACACAGGGGGCTCCTACGAGCAGTACTTC.

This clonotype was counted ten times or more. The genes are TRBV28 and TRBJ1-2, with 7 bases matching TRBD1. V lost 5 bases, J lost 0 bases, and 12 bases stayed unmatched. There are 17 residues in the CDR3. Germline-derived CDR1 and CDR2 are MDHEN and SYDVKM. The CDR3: CASSPYPGTESNYGYTF. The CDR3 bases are TGTGCCAGCAGTCCCTACCCCGGGACAGAGTCTAACTATGGCTACACCTTC.

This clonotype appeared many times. The chain's CDR3 is CASSQEEGTSSYEQYF. In nucleotides, the CDR3 is TGTGCCAGCAGCCAAGAGGAGGGTACCAGCTCCTACGAGCAGTACTTC. The chain employs TRBV4-2 and TRBJ2-7; tentative D call: TRBD2 (6 bases). This CDR3 has 16 residues. Per germline, CDR1 LGHNA and CDR2 YNFKEQ. V lost 0 bases, J lost 0 bases, and 12 bases lay in between.

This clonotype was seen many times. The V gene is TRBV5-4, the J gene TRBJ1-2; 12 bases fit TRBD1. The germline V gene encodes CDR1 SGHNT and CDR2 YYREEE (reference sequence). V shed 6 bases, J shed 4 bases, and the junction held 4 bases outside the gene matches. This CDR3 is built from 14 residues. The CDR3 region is CASNPGQGAYGYTF. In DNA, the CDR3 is TGTGCCAGCAACCCGGGACAGGGGGCCTATGGCTACACCTTC.

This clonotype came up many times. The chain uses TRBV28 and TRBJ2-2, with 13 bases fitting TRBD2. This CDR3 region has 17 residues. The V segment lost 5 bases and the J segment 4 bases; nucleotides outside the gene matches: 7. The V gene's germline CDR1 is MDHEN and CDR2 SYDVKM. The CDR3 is CASSRPTSGRFTGELFF. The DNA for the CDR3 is TGTGCCAGCAGTCGCCCGACTAGCGGGAGGTTCACCGGGGAGCTGTTTTTT.

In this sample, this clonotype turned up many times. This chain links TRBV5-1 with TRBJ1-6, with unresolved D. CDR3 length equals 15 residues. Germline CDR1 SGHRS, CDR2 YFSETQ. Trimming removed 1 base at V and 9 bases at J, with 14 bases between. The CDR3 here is CASSLKGEGSSPLHF. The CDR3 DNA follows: TGCGCCAGCAGCTTGAAGGGCGAGGGTAGTTCACCCCTCCACTTT. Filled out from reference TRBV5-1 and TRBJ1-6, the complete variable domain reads KAGVTQTPRYLIKTRGQQVTLSCSPISGHRSVSWYQQTPGQGLQFLFEYFSETQRNKGNFPGRFSGRQFSNSRSEMNVSTLELGDSALYLCASSLKGEGSSPLHFGNGTRLTVT.

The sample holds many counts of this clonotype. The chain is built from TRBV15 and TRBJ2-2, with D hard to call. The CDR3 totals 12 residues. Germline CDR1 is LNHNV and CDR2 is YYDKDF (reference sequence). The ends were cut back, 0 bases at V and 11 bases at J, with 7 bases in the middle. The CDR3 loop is CATSREGEELFF. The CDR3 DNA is TGTGCCACCAGCAGAGAAGGTGAAGAGCTGTTTTTT.

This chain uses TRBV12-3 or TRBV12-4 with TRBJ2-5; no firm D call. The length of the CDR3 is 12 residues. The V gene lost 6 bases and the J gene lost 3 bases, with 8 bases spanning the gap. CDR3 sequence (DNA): TGTGCCAGCAGAGATTCCGAAGAGACCCAGTACTTC. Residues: CASRDSEETQYF.

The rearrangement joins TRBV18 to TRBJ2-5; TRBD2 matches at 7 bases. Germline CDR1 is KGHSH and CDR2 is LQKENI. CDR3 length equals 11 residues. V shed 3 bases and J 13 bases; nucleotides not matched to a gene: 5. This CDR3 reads CASSPGLILYF. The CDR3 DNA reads TGTGCCAGCTCACCGGGACTAATCTTGTACTTC.

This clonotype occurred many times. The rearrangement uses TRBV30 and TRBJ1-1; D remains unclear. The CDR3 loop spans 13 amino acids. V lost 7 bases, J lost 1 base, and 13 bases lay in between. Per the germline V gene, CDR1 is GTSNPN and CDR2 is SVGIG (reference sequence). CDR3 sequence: CASGGYRNTEAFF. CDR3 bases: TGTGCCTCGGGAGGTTATCGGAACACTGAAGCTTTCTTT.

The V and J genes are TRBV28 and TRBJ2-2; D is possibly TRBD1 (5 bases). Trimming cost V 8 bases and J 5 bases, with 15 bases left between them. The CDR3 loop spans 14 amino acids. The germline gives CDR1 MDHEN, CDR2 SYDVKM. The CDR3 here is CASSSGQATGELFF. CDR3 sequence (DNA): TGTGCCAGCTCCTCAGGGCAGGCGACCGGGGAGCTGTTTTTT.

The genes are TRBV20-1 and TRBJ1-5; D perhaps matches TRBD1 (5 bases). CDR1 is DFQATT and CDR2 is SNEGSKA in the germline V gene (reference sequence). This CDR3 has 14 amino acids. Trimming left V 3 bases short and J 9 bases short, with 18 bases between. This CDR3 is CSASIDGAGLPQHF. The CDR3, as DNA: TGCAGTGCTAGCATTGACGGGGCGGGTTTGCCCCAGCATTTT.

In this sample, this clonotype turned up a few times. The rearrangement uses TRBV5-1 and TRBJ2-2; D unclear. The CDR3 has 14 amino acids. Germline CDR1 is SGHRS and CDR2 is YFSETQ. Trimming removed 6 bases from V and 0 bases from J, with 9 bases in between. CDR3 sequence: CASKGYANTGELFF. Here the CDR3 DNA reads TGCGCCAGCAAGGGCTACGCGAACACCGGGGAGCTGTTTTTT.

The CDR3 reads CASSRSSGIYEQYF. DNA for the CDR3: TGTGCCAGCAGCCGTTCTAGCGGCATTTACGAGCAGTACTTC. The V and J genes are TRBV11-2 and TRBJ2-7; TRBD2 matches at 7 bases. This CDR3 spans 14 amino acids. V shed 5 bases and J 4 bases; nucleotides not matched to a gene: 8. Germline V gene data show CDR1 as SGHAT and CDR2 as FQNNGV.

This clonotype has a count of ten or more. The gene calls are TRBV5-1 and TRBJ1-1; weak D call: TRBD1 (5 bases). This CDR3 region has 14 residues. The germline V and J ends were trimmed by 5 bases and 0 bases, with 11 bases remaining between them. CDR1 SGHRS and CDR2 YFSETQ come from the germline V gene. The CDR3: CASSYRKLNTEAFF. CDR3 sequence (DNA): TGCGCCAGCAGTTACAGGAAACTGAACACTGAAGCTTTCTTT.

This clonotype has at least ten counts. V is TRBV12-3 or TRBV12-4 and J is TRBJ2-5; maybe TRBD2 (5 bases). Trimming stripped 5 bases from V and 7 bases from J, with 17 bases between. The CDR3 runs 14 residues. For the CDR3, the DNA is TGTGCCAGCAGTCATCCGGGAAAAGAAGGGACCCAGTACTTC. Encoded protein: CASSHPGKEGTQYF.

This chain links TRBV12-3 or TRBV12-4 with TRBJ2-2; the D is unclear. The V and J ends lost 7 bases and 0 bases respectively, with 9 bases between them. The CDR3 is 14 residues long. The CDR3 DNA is TGTGCCAGCACCCTAAAACCGAACACCGGGGAGCTGTTTTTT. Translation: CASTLKPNTGELFF.

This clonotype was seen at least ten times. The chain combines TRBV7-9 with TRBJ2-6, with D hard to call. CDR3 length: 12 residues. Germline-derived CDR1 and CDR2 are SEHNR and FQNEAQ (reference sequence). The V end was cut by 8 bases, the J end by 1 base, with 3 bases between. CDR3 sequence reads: CASQSGANVLTF. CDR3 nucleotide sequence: TGTGCCAGCCAGTCTGGGGCCAACGTCCTGACTTTC.

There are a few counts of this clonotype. In nucleotides, the CDR3 is TGTGCCTGGACTCTGACAGGGAGGGAGTATTTT. It is translated as CAWTLTGREYF. V usage is TRBV30 and J usage is TRBJ2-3; the D call may be TRBD1 or TRBD2 (7 bases each). CDR3 length: 11 amino acids. Germline V lookup: CDR1 GTSNPN, CDR2 SVGIG (reference sequence). The V end lost 4 bases, the J end lost 13 bases, and 15 bases lay between the germline ends. The full variable domain, rest sourced from reference TRBV30 and TRBJ2-3, is SQTIHQWPATLVQPVGSPLSLECTVEGTSNPNLYWYRQAAGRGLQLLFYSVGIGQISSEVPQNLSASRPQDRQFILSSKKLLLSDSGFYLCAWTLTGREYFGPGTRLTVL.

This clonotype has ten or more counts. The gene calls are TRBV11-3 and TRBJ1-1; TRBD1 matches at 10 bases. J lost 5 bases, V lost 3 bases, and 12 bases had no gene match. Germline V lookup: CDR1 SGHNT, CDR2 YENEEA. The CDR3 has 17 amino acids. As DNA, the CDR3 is TGTGCCAGCAGCTTCCGACAGGGGGCTCTGGTTGGGACTGAAGCTTTCTTT. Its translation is CASSFRQGALVGTEAFF.